These T cell receptor beta chains were read from a single sample in a study of a mutant IDH1 vaccine in newly diagnosed glioma. No antigen has been identified for these receptors. Some clones are missing from TCRdb's copy, which holds only in-frame ones; the method was immunoSEQ multiplex PCR. The sample lists fewer than 40,000 clones, 80% to 85% occurring once. The sequencing used PBMCs, collected from a glioma patient whose treatment included an IDH1 peptide vaccine. These receptors were collected from a man between 25 and 39 years old with glioma. Both conserved end residues are trimmed from each CDR3. The order of the fields is V gene, CDR3 length, J gene, clone size, CDR3 protein. Part of the rows lack a size; the others show once, few, many or a class for expanded clones.

>TRBV4-2|13|TRBJ1-6|NA
ASSQVVRGDSPLH
>TRBV9|14|TRBJ1-4|NA
ASSVEGQPTNEKLF
>TRBV28|11|TRBJ2-7|NA
ASSRGEGYEQY
>TRBV5-1|12|TRBJ2-7|NA
ASSLVPGSYEQY
>TRBV30|12|TRBJ1-2|few
AWREDRTYAGYT
>TRBV18|13|TRBJ2-5|NA
ASSSGARMKETQY
>TRBV18|12|TRBJ1-1|NA
ASSLEGASNEAF
>TRBV5-4|11|TRBJ1-5|NA
ASSRWGSQPQH
>TRBV9|12|TRBJ2-7|once
ASSVGTGGREQY
>TRBV19|10|TRBJ1-2|NA
ASSAARYGYT
>TRBV4-1|19|TRBJ1-1|NA
ASSQDSSTRTGPEVITEAF
>TRBV4-1|13|TRBJ1-2|NA
ASSQSTGVVYGYT
>TRBV27|11|TRBJ2-3|NA
ASSLPPSDTQY
>TRBV30|10|TRBJ1-3|NA
AWKSSGNTIY
>TRBV5-1|10|TRBJ2-1|NA
ASSLDWGEQF
>TRBV19|12|TRBJ2-1|NA
ASRSRAASDEQF
>TRBV5-1|14|TRBJ2-6|NA
ASTPGDFSGANVLT
>TRBV5-1|13|TRBJ2-3|NA
ASSLAGTSTDTQY
>TRBV19|16|TRBJ2-2|NA
ASSSGLAVSANTGELF
>TRBV27|10|TRBJ2-2|NA
ASSDNTGELF
>TRBV5-4|13|TRBJ2-5|once
ASSSGQLNQETQY
>TRBV2|11|TRBJ1-2|NA
ASSVSQPYGYT
>TRBV6-1|13|TRBJ2-6|medium-sized
ASSENSSGANVLT
>TRBV27|14|TRBJ2-2|NA
ASHTRGRSNTGELF
>TRBV10-1|11|TRBJ2-3|NA
ASTAALTDTQY
>TRBV30|11|TRBJ2-7|NA
AWGSSRANEQY
>TRBV6-5|12|TRBJ1-1|NA
ASRRDRGYTEAF
>TRBV5-4|11|TRBJ2-7|NA
ASSRDRAYEQY
>TRBV25-1|11|TRBJ1-6|NA
ASSVAMDSPLH
>TRBV25-1|10|TRBJ2-1|NA
ASSAVSNEQF
>TRBV30|12|TRBJ1-6|NA
AWSTGQGHSPLH
>TRBV7-3|14|TRBJ2-6|NA
ASSSITGSGANVLT
>TRBV27|12|TRBJ2-5|NA
ASSPRTVQETQY
>TRBV4-3|14|TRBJ1-4|NA
ASRQDNTGTNEKLF
>TRBV11-2|13|TRBJ1-1|few
ASIIDSPMNTEAF
>TRBV5-4|11|TRBJ1-1|NA
ASATGFVTEAF
>TRBV30|11|TRBJ1-2|NA
AWETTGSEGYT
>TRBV7-2|14|TRBJ1-1|once
ASSLEPLSRNTEAF
>TRBV5-1|14|TRBJ1-5|NA
ASRTVGDRGDQPQH
>TRBV5-1|11|TRBJ2-7|NA
ASSFAGAYEQY
>TRBV4-3|14|TRBJ2-2|NA
ASSQARGQRTGELF
>TRBV14|11|TRBJ1-1|few
ASSPSPNLEAF
>TRBV29-1|10|TRBJ1-5|NA
SVRDGNQPQH
>TRBV28|10|TRBJ1-1|NA
ASSFGFTEAF
>TRBV6-6|10|TRBJ2-2|once
ASSSITGELF
>TRBV27|13|TRBJ2-5|once
ASSLGVLAGETQY